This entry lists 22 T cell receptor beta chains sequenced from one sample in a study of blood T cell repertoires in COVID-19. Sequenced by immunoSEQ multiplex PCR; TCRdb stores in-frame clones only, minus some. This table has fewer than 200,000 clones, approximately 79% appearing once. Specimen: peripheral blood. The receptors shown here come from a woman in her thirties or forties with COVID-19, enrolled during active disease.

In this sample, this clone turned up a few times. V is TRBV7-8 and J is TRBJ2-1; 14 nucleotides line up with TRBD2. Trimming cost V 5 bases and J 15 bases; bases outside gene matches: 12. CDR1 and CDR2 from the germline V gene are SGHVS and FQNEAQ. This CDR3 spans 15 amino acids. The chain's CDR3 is CASSRGGLAGAYMFF. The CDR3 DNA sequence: TGTGCCAGCAGCCGAGGGGGACTAGCGGGGGCTTATATGTTCTTC.

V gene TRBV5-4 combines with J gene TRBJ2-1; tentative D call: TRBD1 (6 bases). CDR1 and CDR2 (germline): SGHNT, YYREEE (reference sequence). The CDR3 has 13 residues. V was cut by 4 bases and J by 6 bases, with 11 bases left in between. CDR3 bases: TGTGCCAGCAGCGAGAGACAGGTCAATGAGCAGTTCTTC. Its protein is CASSERQVNEQFF.

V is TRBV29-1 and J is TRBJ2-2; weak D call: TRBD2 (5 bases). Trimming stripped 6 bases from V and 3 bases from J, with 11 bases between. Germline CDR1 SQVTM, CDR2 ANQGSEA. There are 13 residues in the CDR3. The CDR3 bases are TGCAGCGTGCTAATGCGGGACACCGGGGAGCTGTTTTTT. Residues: CSVLMRDTGELFF.

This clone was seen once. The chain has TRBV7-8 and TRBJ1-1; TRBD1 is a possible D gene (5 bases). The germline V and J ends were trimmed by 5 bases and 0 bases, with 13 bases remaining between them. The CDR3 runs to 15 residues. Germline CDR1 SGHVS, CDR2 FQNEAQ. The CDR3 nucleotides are TGTGCCAGCAGCCCCCCGACAGTTATGAACACTGAAGCTTTCTTT. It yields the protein CASSPPTVMNTEAFF. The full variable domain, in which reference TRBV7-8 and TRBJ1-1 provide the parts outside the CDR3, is GAGVSQSPRYKVAKRGQDVALRCDPISGHVSLFWYQQALGQGPEFLTYFQNEAQLDKSGLPSDRFFAERPEGSVSTLKIQRTQQEDSAVYLCASSPPTVMNTEAFFGQGTRLTVV.

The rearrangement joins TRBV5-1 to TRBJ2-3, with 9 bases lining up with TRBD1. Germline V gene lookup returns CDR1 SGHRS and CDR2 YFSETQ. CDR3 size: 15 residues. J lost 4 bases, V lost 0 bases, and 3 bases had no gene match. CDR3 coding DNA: TGCGCCAGCAGCTTGGTTGGACAGGGGTCAGATACGCAGTATTTT. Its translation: CASSLVGQGSDTQYF.

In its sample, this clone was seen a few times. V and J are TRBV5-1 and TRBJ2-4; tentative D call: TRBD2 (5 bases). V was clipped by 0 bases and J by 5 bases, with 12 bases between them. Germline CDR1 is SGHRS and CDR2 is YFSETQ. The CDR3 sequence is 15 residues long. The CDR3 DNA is TGCGCCAGCAGCTTGGGAGGGAGTGGGGAAAACATTCAGTACTTC. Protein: CASSLGGSGENIQYF. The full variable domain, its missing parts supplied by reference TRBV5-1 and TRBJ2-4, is KAGVTQTPRYLIKTRGQQVTLSCSPISGHRSVSWYQQTPGQGLQFLFEYFSETQRNKGNFPGRFSGRQFSNSRSEMNVSTLELGDSALYLCASSLGGSGENIQYFGAGTRLSVL.

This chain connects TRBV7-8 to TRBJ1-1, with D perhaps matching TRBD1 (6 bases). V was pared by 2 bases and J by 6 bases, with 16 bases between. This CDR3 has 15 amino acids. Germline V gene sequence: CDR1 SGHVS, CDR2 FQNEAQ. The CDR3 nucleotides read TGTGCCAGCAGCTTATTGGGTAAACAGGGCCCTGAAGCTTTCTTT. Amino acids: CASSLLGKQGPEAFF.

DNA for the CDR3: TGTGCCAGCAGTGGGCTTGGACAACCAACTAATGAAAAACTGTTTTTT. Translating gives CASSGLGQPTNEKLFF. V gene TRBV27 combines with J gene TRBJ1-4, with a weak D call TRBD1 (5 bases). Trimming pared 5 bases from V and 0 bases from J, leaving 13 bases between. The CDR3 totals 16 residues. The germline V gene encodes CDR1 MNHEY and CDR2 SMNVEV (reference sequence). Full variable domain (rest looked up from reference TRBV27 and TRBJ1-4): EAQVTQNPRYLITVTGKKLTVTCSQNMNHEYMSWYRQDPGLGLRQIYYSMNVEVTDKGDVPEGYKVSRKEKRNFPLILESPSPNQTSLYFCASSGLGQPTNEKLFFGSGTQLSVL.

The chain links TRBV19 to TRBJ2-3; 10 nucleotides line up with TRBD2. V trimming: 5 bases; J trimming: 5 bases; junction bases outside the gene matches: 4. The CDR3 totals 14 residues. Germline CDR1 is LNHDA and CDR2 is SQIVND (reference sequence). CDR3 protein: CASSSGLAVDTQYF. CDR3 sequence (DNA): TGTGCCAGTAGTTCCGGACTAGCGGTAGATACGCAGTATTTT.

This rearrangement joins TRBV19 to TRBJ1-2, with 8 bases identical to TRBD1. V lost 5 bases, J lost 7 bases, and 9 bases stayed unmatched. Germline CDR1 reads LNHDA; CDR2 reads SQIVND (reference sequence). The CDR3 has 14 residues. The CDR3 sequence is CASSSPRRGLGYTF. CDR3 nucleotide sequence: TGTGCCAGTAGTTCCCCGCGCAGGGGGCTTGGCTACACCTTC.

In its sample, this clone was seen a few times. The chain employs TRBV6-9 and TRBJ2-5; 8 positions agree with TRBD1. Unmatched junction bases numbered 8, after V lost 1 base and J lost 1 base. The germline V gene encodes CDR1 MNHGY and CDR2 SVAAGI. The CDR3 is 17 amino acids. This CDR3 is CASSYWGTGKRQETQYF. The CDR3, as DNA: TGTGCCAGCAGTTATTGGGGGACAGGTAAGCGCCAAGAGACCCAGTACTTC.

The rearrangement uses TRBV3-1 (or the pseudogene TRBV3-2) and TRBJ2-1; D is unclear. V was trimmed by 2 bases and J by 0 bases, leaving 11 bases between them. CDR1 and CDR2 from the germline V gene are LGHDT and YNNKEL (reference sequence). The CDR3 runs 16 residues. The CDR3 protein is CASSQFETSSYNEQFF. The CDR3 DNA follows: TGTGCCAGCAGCCAATTCGAAACGAGCTCCTACAATGAGCAGTTCTTC.

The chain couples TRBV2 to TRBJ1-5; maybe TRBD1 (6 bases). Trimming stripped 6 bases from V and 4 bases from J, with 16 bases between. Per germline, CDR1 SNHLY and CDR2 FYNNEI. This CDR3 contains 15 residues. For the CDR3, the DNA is TGTGCCAGCAGCGGGACACTCAGTCAAAATCAGCCCCAGCATTTT. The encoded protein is CASSGTLSQNQPQHF.

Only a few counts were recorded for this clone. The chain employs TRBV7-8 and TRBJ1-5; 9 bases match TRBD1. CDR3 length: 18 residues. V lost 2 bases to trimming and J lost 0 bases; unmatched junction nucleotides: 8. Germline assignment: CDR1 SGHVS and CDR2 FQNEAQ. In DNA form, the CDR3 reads TGTGCCAGCAGCTTATCGGACAGGGGATCCTTTAGCAATCAGCCCCAGCATTTT. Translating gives CASSLSDRGSFSNQPQHF.

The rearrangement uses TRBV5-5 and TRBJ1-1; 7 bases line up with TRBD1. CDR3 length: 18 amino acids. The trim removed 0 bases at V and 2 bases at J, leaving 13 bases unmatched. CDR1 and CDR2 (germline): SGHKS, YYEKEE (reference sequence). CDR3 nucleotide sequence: TGTGCCAGCAGCTTGGGTGGCAGGGGGTACAGGATTAACACTGAAGCTTTCTTT. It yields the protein CASSLGGRGYRINTEAFF.

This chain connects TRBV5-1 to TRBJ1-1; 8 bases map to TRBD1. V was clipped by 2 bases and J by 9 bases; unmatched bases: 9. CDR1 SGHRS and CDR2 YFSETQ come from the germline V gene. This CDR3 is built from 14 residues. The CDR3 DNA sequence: TGCGCCAGCAGCTTTACCACTCGGACAGGGAAAGCTTTCTTT. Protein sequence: CASSFTTRTGKAFF.

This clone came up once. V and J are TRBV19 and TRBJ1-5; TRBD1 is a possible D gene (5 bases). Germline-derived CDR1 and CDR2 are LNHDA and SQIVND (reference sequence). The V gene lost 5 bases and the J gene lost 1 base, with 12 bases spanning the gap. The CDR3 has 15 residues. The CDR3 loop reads CASSPPWGSNQPQHF. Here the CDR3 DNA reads TGTGCCAGTAGTCCCCCGTGGGGCAGCAATCAGCCCCAGCATTTT.

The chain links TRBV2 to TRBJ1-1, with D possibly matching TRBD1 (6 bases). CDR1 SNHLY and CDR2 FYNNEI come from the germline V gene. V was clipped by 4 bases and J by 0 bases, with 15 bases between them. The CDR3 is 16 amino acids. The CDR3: CASSVSRTDVNTEAFF. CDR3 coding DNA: TGTGCCAGCAGTGTATCCCGGACAGATGTGAACACTGAAGCTTTCTTT. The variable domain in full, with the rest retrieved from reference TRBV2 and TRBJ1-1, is EPEVTQTPSHQVTQMGQEVILRCVPISNHLYFYWYRQILGQKVEFLVSFYNNEISEKSEIFDDQFSVERPDGSNFTLKIRSTKLEDSAMYFCASSVSRTDVNTEAFFGQGTRLTVV.

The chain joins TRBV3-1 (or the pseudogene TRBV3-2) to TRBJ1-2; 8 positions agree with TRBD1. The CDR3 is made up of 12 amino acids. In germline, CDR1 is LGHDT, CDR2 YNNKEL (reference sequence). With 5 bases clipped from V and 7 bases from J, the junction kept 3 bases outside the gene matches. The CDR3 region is CASSATGVGYTF. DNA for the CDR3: TGTGCCAGCAGCGCGACAGGGGTTGGCTACACCTTC.

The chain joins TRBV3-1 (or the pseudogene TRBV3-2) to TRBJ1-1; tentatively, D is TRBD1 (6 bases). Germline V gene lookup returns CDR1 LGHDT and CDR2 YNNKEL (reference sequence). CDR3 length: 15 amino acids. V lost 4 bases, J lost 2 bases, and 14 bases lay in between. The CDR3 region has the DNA TGTGCCAGCAGCCTGGGACAATTGAAAAACACTGAAGCTTTCTTT. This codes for CASSLGQLKNTEAFF.

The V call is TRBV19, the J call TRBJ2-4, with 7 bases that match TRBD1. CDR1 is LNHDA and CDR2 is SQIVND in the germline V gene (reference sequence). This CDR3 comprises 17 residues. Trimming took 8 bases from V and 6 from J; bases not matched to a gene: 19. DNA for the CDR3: TGTGCCAGTCCGCCCTTAGTACCACAGGGGTGTGTAAACATTCAGTACTTC. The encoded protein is CASPPLVPQGCVNIQYF.

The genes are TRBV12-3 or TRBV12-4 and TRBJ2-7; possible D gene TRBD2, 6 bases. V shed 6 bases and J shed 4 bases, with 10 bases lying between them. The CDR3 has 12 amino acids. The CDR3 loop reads CASRYGGYEQYF. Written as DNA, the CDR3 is TGTGCCAGCAGATACGGGGGTTACGAGCAGTACTTC.